One and the same sample provided the 22 T cell receptor beta chains below, sequenced in a study of radiation and T cells in renal cell carcinoma. Time point meaning: blood 4 weeks post-SBRT, at nephrectomy. Treatment indicated: 15 Gy SBRT to primary tumor, nephrectomy 4 weeks later. Data came from immunoSEQ multiplex PCR; TCRdb stores just in-frame clones and leaves some out. The top ten hold about 11% of the sample, which has about 170,000 clones, 88% seen once. The source was blood, collected from a patient whose treatment included radiotherapy and nephrectomy. Every receptor here comes from a woman aged 45-59 years with renal cell carcinoma.

V gene TRBV7-9 combines with J gene TRBJ2-3; TRBD2 aligns across 8 bases. This CDR3 is built from 15 residues. The germline CDR1 and CDR2 sequences are SEHNR and FQNEAQ (reference sequence). J was trimmed by 5 bases and V by 5 bases; bases with no gene match: 9. The CDR3 sequence: CASSPRGGRVDTQYF. DNA for the CDR3: TGTGCCAGCAGCCCTCGGGGGGGCCGTGTAGATACGCAGTATTTT.

The chain combines TRBV6-1 with TRBJ1-4; TRBD1 matches at 7 bases. The CDR3 has 15 residues. Trimming at V came to 5 bases and at J to 4 bases, leaving 7 bases not matched to a gene. Germline V gene data show CDR1 as MNHNS and CDR2 as SASEGT. The CDR3 sequence is CASSRYRGFNEKLFF. CDR3 nucleotide sequence: TGTGCCAGCAGTAGATACAGGGGATTTAATGAAAAACTGTTTTTT.

The chain employs TRBV7-2 and TRBJ2-3, with 11 bases aligning to TRBD2. Germline lookup yields CDR1 SGHTA and CDR2 FQGNSA. The trim removed 5 bases at V and 0 bases at J, leaving 4 bases unmatched. This CDR3 has 16 residues. DNA for the CDR3: TGTGCCAGCAGCCACGGGACTAGCGGTAGCACAGATACGCAGTATTTT. The encoded protein is CASSHGTSGSTDTQYF.

The chain links TRBV19 to TRBJ1-1; D uncertain. The CDR3 is 16 residues long. Germline V gene data show CDR1 as LNHDA and CDR2 as SQIVND (reference sequence). V shed 3 bases and J shed 0 bases, with 14 bases lying between them. CDR3 sequence reads: CASSIILQAMNTEAFF. For the CDR3, the DNA is TGTGCCAGTAGTATCATACTTCAAGCGATGAACACTGAAGCTTTCTTT.

The table lists this clone with a few counts. The V call is TRBV4-1, the J call TRBJ1-4, with D tentatively TRBD1 (5 bases). V dropped 0 bases and J dropped 7 bases, with 6 bases sitting between them. Germline CDR1 is MGHRA and CDR2 is YSYEKL. CDR3 length: 13 residues. The CDR3, as DNA: TGCGCCAGCAGCCAAGACAGGGTTGAAAAACTGTTTTTT. Encoded protein: CASSQDRVEKLFF.

V usage is TRBV6-6 and J usage is TRBJ2-1; D ambiguous. The length of the CDR3 is 15 residues. V was cut by 0 bases and J by 4 bases, with 10 bases left in between. CDR1 is MNHNY, CDR2 SVGAGI, per germline (reference sequence). The CDR3 reads CASSYSATEYNEQFF. The CDR3 DNA sequence: TGTGCCAGCAGTTACTCTGCGACTGAGTACAATGAGCAGTTCTTC.

The J gene is TRBJ1-2, the V gene TRBV19, with D possibly TRBD1 on 5 matching bases. V was pared by 5 bases and J by 3 bases, with 10 bases between. The CDR3 runs to 13 residues. The germline V gene has CDR1 LNHDA and CDR2 SQIVND (reference sequence). CDR3 in amino acids: CASSQGGDYGYTF. The CDR3 DNA reads as TGTGCCAGTAGTCAGGGCGGCGACTATGGCTACACCTTC. Based on the CDR3 plus reference TRBV19 and TRBJ1-2, the full variable domain is DGGITQSPKYLFRKEGQNVTLSCEQNLNHDAMYWYRQDPGQGLRLIYYSQIVNDFQKGDIAEGYSVSREKKESFPLTVTSAQKNPTAFYLCASSQGGDYGYTFGSGTRLTVV.

The chain uses TRBV9 and TRBJ1-2; D might be TRBD1 (5 bases). Trimming stripped 6 bases from V and 8 bases from J, with 29 bases between. The germline gives CDR1 SGDLS, CDR2 YYNGEE. This CDR3 comprises 17 residues. CDR3 coding DNA: TGTGCCAGCACCAAGTCCGACGTAGAGCGGGGCCTTGTCGGCTACACCTTC. Translated: CASTKSDVERGLVGYTF.

V and J are TRBV9 and TRBJ1-2, with TRBD1 identical over 9 bases. The CDR3 has 17 residues. The germline gives CDR1 SGDLS, CDR2 YYNGEE. Trimming took 4 bases from V and 4 from J; bases not matched to a gene: 14. CDR3 nucleotides: TGTGCCAGCAGCCACCAGTCCGGGACAGGGACCGGCTATGGCTACACCTTC. Its protein is CASSHQSGTGTGYGYTF. The whole variable domain, filled in from reference TRBV9 and TRBJ1-2, reads DSGVTQTPKHLITATGQRVTLRCSPRSGDLSVYWYQQSLDQGLQFLIQYYNGEERAKGNILERFSAQQFPDLHSELNLSSLELGDSALYFCASSHQSGTGTGYGYTFGSGTRLTVV.

CDR3 region: CASRGGGEVENSPLHF. CDR3 nucleotide sequence: TGTGCCAGCAGGGGCGGAGGGGAAGTTGAAAATTCACCCCTCCACTTT. V is TRBV9 and J is TRBJ1-6; tentative D call: TRBD1 (5 bases). The ends were cut back, 5 bases at V and 7 bases at J, with 19 bases in the middle. The CDR3 loop spans 16 amino acids. Germline V gene data show CDR1 as SGDLS and CDR2 as YYNGEE.

The table lists this clone with a count of one. The chain carries TRBV5-1 and TRBJ2-1; possibly TRBD1 or TRBD2 for D (6 bases each). Trimming pared 9 bases from V and 1 base from J, leaving 14 bases between. From germline, CDR1 is SGHRS and CDR2 YFSETQ. CDR3 length equals 14 residues. The CDR3 spells CATKRGASYNEQFF. The CDR3 region has the DNA TGCGCCACAAAAAGGGGGGCTTCCTACAATGAGCAGTTCTTC.

The J gene is TRBJ2-1, the V gene TRBV9; D is unresolved. The germline V and J ends were trimmed by 5 bases and 7 bases, with 19 bases remaining between them. CDR3 length equals 15 residues. Germline V gene lookup returns CDR1 SGDLS and CDR2 YYNGEE. The CDR3 coding sequence is TGTGCCAGCAGTCCGGGCTCACGGGCGTCAAATGAGCAGTTCTTC. Its translation is CASSPGSRASNEQFF.

The chain couples TRBV14 to TRBJ2-2; D ambiguous. CDR1 is SGHDN, CDR2 FVKESK, per germline. V was cut by 2 bases and J by 6 bases, with 10 bases left in between. The CDR3 spans 14 residues. The CDR3 spells CASSQRYGPGELFF. The CDR3 DNA reads as TGTGCCAGCAGCCAACGTTACGGGCCCGGGGAGCTGTTTTTT.

CDR3 nucleotides: TGTGCCAGTAGTATTAGTAATATGGGGGGCTCCTACAATGAGCAGTTCTTC. Amino acid sequence: CASSISNMGGSYNEQFF. This chain links TRBV19 with TRBJ2-1, with D possibly matching TRBD2 (6 bases). With 3 bases removed from V and 0 bases from J, the gap between germline ends came to 15 bases. Germline loops: CDR1 LNHDA, CDR2 SQIVND (reference sequence). The CDR3 has 17 amino acids.

This chain uses TRBV5-4 with TRBJ2-7; possibly TRBD1 or TRBD2 for D (6 bases each). The CDR3 covers 15 residues. V lost 0 bases to trimming and J lost 6 bases, with 16 bases between them. Germline CDR1 SGHNT, CDR2 YYREEE (reference sequence). DNA for the CDR3: TGTGCCAGCAGCTTGGGTTTAGGGGGGTTGGGCGAGCAGTACTTC. This codes for CASSLGLGGLGEQYF.

The rearrangement joins TRBV2 to TRBJ2-1; no firm D call. Germline CDR1 and CDR2: SNHLY and FYNNEI. Trimming pared 4 bases from V and 1 base from J, leaving 14 bases between. The CDR3 contains 16 residues. This CDR3 is CASSADPMRSYNEQFF. CDR3 nucleotides: TGTGCCAGCAGTGCAGACCCAATGAGGTCCTACAATGAGCAGTTCTTC.

This chain uses TRBV5-4 with TRBJ2-7; D is unresolved. The CDR3 extends over 14 amino acids. Trimming pared 0 bases from V and 3 bases from J, leaving 10 bases between. In germline, CDR1 is SGHNT, CDR2 YYREEE (reference sequence). Written as DNA, the CDR3 is TGTGCCAGCAGCTTGGGAGTCGGTGTCTACGAGCAGTACTTC. It specifies CASSLGVGVYEQYF.

The J gene is TRBJ2-4, the V gene TRBV2, with 14 bases that match TRBD2. Per germline, CDR1 SNHLY and CDR2 FYNNEI. The CDR3 length is 18 residues. Losses at the gene ends were 6 bases for V and 3 bases for J; bases not matched to a gene: 10. The CDR3 reads CASRVPGLAGEGKNIQYF. The CDR3 DNA is TGTGCCAGCAGAGTTCCGGGACTAGCGGGGGAAGGCAAAAACATTCAGTACTTC.

This clone showed up just once. CDR3: CASSATGTAKETQYF. The CDR3 region has the DNA TGTGCCAGCAGTGCCACCGGGACAGCAAAAGAGACCCAGTACTTC. The genes are TRBV6-1 and TRBJ2-5; 7 nucleotides line up with TRBD1. This CDR3 is 15 amino acids long. V lost 4 bases to trimming and J lost 3 bases; unmatched junction nucleotides: 8. Germline V gene sequence: CDR1 MNHNS, CDR2 SASEGT.

The chain has TRBV18 and TRBJ2-5; D may correspond to TRBD1 or TRBD2 (5 bases each). The CDR3 spans 13 residues. Trimming took 6 bases from V and 4 from J, leaving 12 bases between them. Germline V gene sequence: CDR1 KGHSH, CDR2 LQKENI. CDR3 sequence (DNA): TGTGCCAGCTCTTGGGACCTTCCAGAGACCCAGTACTTC. Translated: CASSWDLPETQYF. The whole variable domain, filled in from reference TRBV18 and TRBJ2-5, reads NAGVMQNPRHLVRRRGQEARLRCSPMKGHSHVYWYRQLPEEGLKFMVYLQKENIIDESGMPKERFSAEFPKEGPSILRIQQVVRGDSAAYFCASSWDLPETQYFGPGTRLLVL.

Written as DNA, the CDR3 is TGTGCCAGCAGACCGGGACAGGGAGGAACTAATGGCTACACCTTC. It specifies CASRPGQGGTNGYTF. The chain uses TRBV6-4 and TRBJ1-2, with 9 nucleotides matching TRBD1. This CDR3 region has 15 residues. Unmatched junction bases numbered 11, after V lost 6 bases and J lost 6 bases. Germline loops: CDR1 MRHNA, CDR2 SNTAGT.

The chain joins TRBV5-6 to TRBJ2-3; D is possibly TRBD1 (5 bases). V was trimmed by 1 base and J by 3 bases, leaving 9 bases between them. This CDR3 is built from 14 residues. Germline V CDR1 and CDR2: SGHDT, YYEEEE. The CDR3 DNA reads TGTGCCAGCAGCTTGAGGCAGGGTACAGATACGCAGTATTTT. It yields the protein CASSLRQGTDTQYF.